Listed here are 20 T cell receptor beta chains from one sample, sequenced in a study of blood T cell repertoires in COVID-19. The method was immunoSEQ multiplex PCR; TCRdb's version includes in-frame clones alone and lacks a portion of them. The profile shows about 49,000 clones, 84% of them singletons. Sequencing was done on a sample of peripheral blood. These receptors originate from a man between 45 and 60 years old with acute or convalescent COVID-19.

The chain is built from TRBV3-1 (or the pseudogene TRBV3-2) and TRBJ2-7; 7 positions agree with TRBD2. The V gene's germline CDR1 is LGHDT and CDR2 YNNKEL (reference sequence). The CDR3 sequence is 17 residues long. J was trimmed by 5 bases and V by 2 bases; bases with no gene match: 15. The CDR3 loop is CASSQWSPSGGGNEQYF. The DNA of the CDR3 is TGTGCCAGCAGCCAATGGTCACCTAGCGGAGGCGGGAACGAGCAGTACTTC.

This chain links TRBV6-6 with TRBJ1-5, with 9 bases identical to TRBD1. CDR1 is MNHNY and CDR2 is SVGAGI in the germline V gene (reference sequence). The CDR3 length is 15 residues. With V trimmed by 4 bases and J by 7 bases, 8 bases remained unmatched. This chain's CDR3 is CASSFPGQGFQPQHF. The CDR3 DNA sequence: TGTGCCAGCAGTTTTCCGGGACAGGGCTTCCAGCCCCAGCATTTT.

The chain uses TRBV19 and TRBJ1-5, with 7 nucleotides matching TRBD1. Looked up from germline, CDR1 is LNHDA and CDR2 is SQIVND (reference sequence). CDR3 length: 15 residues. J was trimmed by 11 bases and V by 5 bases; bases with no gene match: 15. The CDR3 loop reads CASSRDSPVPRSQHF. As DNA, the CDR3 is TGTGCCAGTAGTCGGGACAGCCCCGTCCCTAGGTCCCAGCATTTT.

This clone was seen just once. The CDR3 sequence: CATSRDLRTSSTDTQYF. In nucleotides, the CDR3 is TGTGCCACCAGCAGAGACTTACGGACTTCTAGCACAGATACGCAGTATTTT. V gene TRBV15 combines with J gene TRBJ2-3, with a possible D match to TRBD2 (5 bases). The V and J ends lost 0 bases and 0 bases respectively, with 13 bases between them. This CDR3 spans 17 amino acids. The germline V gene has CDR1 LNHNV and CDR2 YYDKDF (reference sequence).

The chain carries TRBV7-2 and TRBJ2-7; D is undetermined. CDR1 SGHTA and CDR2 FQGNSA come from the germline V gene. The V end lost 3 bases, the J end lost 3 bases, and 9 bases lay between the germline ends. CDR3 length: 13 residues. The CDR3 nucleotides read TGTGCCAGCAGCTTCCACTTCCTCTACGAGCAGTACTTC. It yields the protein CASSFHFLYEQYF.

V gene TRBV27 combines with J gene TRBJ2-1; 11 positions agree with TRBD2. V was clipped by 5 bases and J by 8 bases; unmatched bases: 17. The CDR3 consists of 18 residues. In germline, CDR1 is MNHEY, CDR2 SMNVEV (reference sequence). The CDR3 bases are TGTGCCAGCAGTCGAGAGCGGTTACTAGCGGGAGAGGTACATGAGCAGTTCTTC. It specifies CASSRERLLAGEVHEQFF.

The chain is built from TRBV27 and TRBJ1-5; D is undetermined. V lost 3 bases and J lost 5, with 8 bases in between. The CDR3 runs to 13 residues. CDR1 is MNHEY, CDR2 SMNVEV, per germline (reference sequence). The CDR3 loop reads CASSLKRDQPQHF. The CDR3 DNA reads TGTGCCAGCAGTTTGAAAAGAGATCAGCCCCAGCATTTT.

The gene calls are TRBV11-2 and TRBJ2-5; TRBD2 agrees at 9 bases. The germline V gene has CDR1 SGHAT and CDR2 FQNNGV. Trimming cost V 3 bases and J 6 bases; bases outside gene matches: 5. The CDR3 has 14 amino acids. The CDR3 reads CASSFRRGGQTQYF. The CDR3 bases are TGTGCCAGCAGCTTTCGGCGGGGGGGACAGACCCAGTACTTC.

This chain connects TRBV7-2 to TRBJ2-3, with D hard to call. Germline CDR1 SGHTA, CDR2 FQGNSA. Trimming cost V 0 bases and J 6 bases, with 7 bases left between them. CDR3 length: 13 residues. CDR3 DNA sequence: TGTGCCAGCAGCTTAGCCTTTTCCGATACGCAGTATTTT. Residues: CASSLAFSDTQYF.

The chain employs TRBV11-2 and TRBJ2-3; 9 positions agree with TRBD2. V lost 3 bases to trimming and J lost 2 bases; unmatched junction nucleotides: 6. There are 16 residues in the CDR3. Germline lookup yields CDR1 SGHAT and CDR2 FQNNGV. CDR3 residues: CASSLSGLAFTDTQYF. The CDR3 coding sequence is TGTGCCAGCAGCTTGTCGGGACTAGCATTCACAGATACGCAGTATTTT. The full variable domain, in which reference TRBV11-2 and TRBJ2-3 provide the parts outside the CDR3, is EAGVAQSPRYKIIEKRQSVAFWCNPISGHATLYWYQQILGQGPKLLIQFQNNGVVDDSQLPKDRFSAERLKGVDSTLKIQPAKLEDSAVYLCASSLSGLAFTDTQYFGPGTRLTVL.

The chain uses TRBV6-2 or TRBV6-3 and TRBJ1-2; D might be TRBD1 (6 bases). V was cut by 4 bases and J by 10 bases, with 16 bases left in between. The CDR3 loop spans 13 amino acids. Germline CDR1 MNHEY, CDR2 SVGEGT. The CDR3 DNA is TGTGCCAGCAGTTTCAACAGGGACGGCGACTACACCTTC. Translated: CASSFNRDGDYTF.

This chain uses TRBV9 with TRBJ1-2; D is undetermined. Germline V gives CDR1 SGDLS, CDR2 YYNGEE. The CDR3 is made up of 14 amino acids. Trimming took off 0 bases at V and 4 bases at J, with 10 bases between the two ends. CDR3 nucleotides: TGTGCCAGCAGCGTAGATAGCAATTCCTATGGCTACACCTTC. Its protein product is CASSVDSNSYGYTF. The full variable domain, its missing parts supplied by reference TRBV9 and TRBJ1-2, is DSGVTQTPKHLITATGQRVTLRCSPRSGDLSVYWYQQSLDQGLQFLIQYYNGEERAKGNILERFSAQQFPDLHSELNLSSLELGDSALYFCASSVDSNSYGYTFGSGTRLTVV.

This chain connects TRBV10-3 to TRBJ2-7; D is uncertain. In germline, CDR1 is ENHRY, CDR2 SYGVKD. V was cut by 3 bases and J by 9 bases, with 12 bases left in between. This CDR3 comprises 12 residues. CDR3 in DNA: TGTGCCATCAGTGACAGCTCCCCAGGGCAGTACTTC. Translating it yields CAISDSSPGQYF.

The chain links TRBV11-2 to TRBJ2-3; TRBD2 matches at 11 bases. Looked up from germline, CDR1 is SGHAT and CDR2 is FQNNGV. V gave up 4 bases and J gave up 2 bases; unmatched junction bases: 5. CDR3 length: 16 residues. The CDR3 region has the DNA TGTGCCAGCAGCTGGGGGACTAGCGGCCCCACAGATACGCAGTATTTT. Translation gives CASSWGTSGPTDTQYF.

The genes are TRBV7-6 and TRBJ2-3; 12 bases line up with TRBD2. The CDR3 runs 17 residues. Germline loops: CDR1 SGHVS, CDR2 FNYEAQ. Trimming took 5 bases from V and 6 from J; bases not matched to a gene: 12. DNA for the CDR3: TGTGCCAGCAGCCCAAGACTAGCGGGAGAGGGGACGGATACGCAGTATTTT. The encoded protein is CASSPRLAGEGTDTQYF. The full variable domain, rest sourced from reference TRBV7-6 and TRBJ2-3, is GAGVSQSPRYKVTKRGQDVALRCDPISGHVSLYWYRQALGQGPEFLTYFNYEAQQDKSGLPNDRFSAERPEGSISTLTIQRTEQRDSAMYRCASSPRLAGEGTDTQYFGPGTRLTVL.

The J gene is TRBJ1-3, the V gene TRBV7-7; TRBD1 matches 10 bases. This CDR3 spans 15 amino acids. Germline V gene lookup returns CDR1 SSHAT and CDR2 FNYEAQ (reference sequence). V gave up 5 bases and J gave up 3 bases; unmatched junction bases: 4. DNA for the CDR3: TGTGCCAGCAGCGAGGACAGGGGGTTTGGAAACACCATATATTTT. It yields the protein CASSEDRGFGNTIYF.

The chain couples TRBV7-6 to TRBJ1-6; tentative D call: TRBD1 (6 bases). The CDR3 has 18 residues. Trimming removed 0 bases at V and 9 bases at J, with 21 bases between. CDR1 is SGHVS, CDR2 FNYEAQ, per germline. CDR3 amino acids: CASSLALTFGRGSSPLHF. CDR3 bases: TGTGCCAGCAGCTTAGCGCTAACTTTTGGCAGGGGAAGTTCACCCCTCCACTTT.

The chain joins TRBV27 to TRBJ1-6; 11 bases match TRBD1. Germline loops: CDR1 MNHEY, CDR2 SMNVEV (reference sequence). V trimming: 2 bases; J trimming: 8 bases; junction bases outside the gene matches: 2. The CDR3 runs 15 residues. The CDR3 DNA reads TGTGCCAGCAGTTTAGGGACAGGGGGAGATTCACCCCTCCACTTT. The encoded protein is CASSLGTGGDSPLHF.

The chain joins TRBV2 to TRBJ2-3; 9 bases align to TRBD2. J lost 2 bases, V lost 11 bases, and 8 bases had no gene match. CDR1 is SNHLY and CDR2 is FYNNEI in the germline V gene. The CDR3 is made up of 14 amino acids. In DNA, the CDR3 is TGTGCCGCTGCGGGGGGGCTTATCACAGATACGCAGTATTTT. This sequence encodes CAAAGGLITDTQYF.

This chain uses TRBV11-2 with TRBJ2-1, with D unresolved. Germline CDR1 reads SGHAT; CDR2 reads FQNNGV. The CDR3 is 11 residues long. Trimming removed 3 bases at V and 9 bases at J, with 6 bases between. DNA for the CDR3: TGTGCCAGCAGCTTGCAGGTTGAGCAGTTCTTC. It codes for CASSLQVEQFF.